These T cell receptor beta chains were read from a single sample in a study of blood T cell repertoires in COVID-19. The protocol was immunoSEQ multiplex PCR, while the TCRdb copy is restricted to in-frame clones and leaves out a portion. The sample holds over 95,000 clones, over 70% seen once. Sequencing used peripheral blood. The receptors shown here come from a man over 45 with acute or convalescent COVID-19. Both conserved end residues are part of each CDR3. Each record gives: clone size, V gene, J gene, D gene, CDR3 protein, CDR3 DNA. D genes are given only for firm matches. Clone size is given for some rows only: seen once, a few or many times, or a class if the clone is expanded.

few	TRBV19	TRBJ1-2	.	CASSGQFDGGYTF	TGTGCCAGTAGCGGACAGTTCGACGGCGGCTACACCTTC
few	TRBV5-1	TRBJ1-1	.	CASRDLTGNTEAFF	TGCGCCAGCAGGGACTTGACAGGGAACACTGAAGCTTTCTTT
.	TRBV20-1	TRBJ2-1	TRBD2	CSASRGTRNNEQFF	TGCAGTGCTAGTAGGGGGACTAGGAACAATGAGCAGTTCTTC
.	TRBV12-3/TRBV12-4	TRBJ1-6	.	CASRGGNSPLHF	TGTGCCAGCAGGGGGGGAAATTCACCCCTCCACTTT
.	TRBV19	TRBJ1-4	TRBD1	CASSMAGTGSEKLFF	TGTGCCAGTAGTATGGCAGGGACAGGGAGTGAAAAACTGTTTTTT
.	TRBV12-3/TRBV12-4	TRBJ1-3	.	CASTQRRVDTIYF	TGTGCCAGCACCCAACGGAGAGTAGACACCATATATTTT
few	TRBV27	TRBJ1-6	.	CASSLNRVVVSPLHF	TGTGCCAGCAGCCTCAACAGGGTGGTAGTCTCACCCCTCCACTTT
.	TRBV5-5	TRBJ1-2	TRBD1	CASSFSTGENTF	TGTGCCAGCAGCTTTTCTACAGGGGAGAACACCTTC
.	TRBV7-9	TRBJ1-6	TRBD1	CASSITGENSPLHF	TGTGCCAGCAGCATCACAGGGGAGAATTCACCCCTCCACTTT
.	TRBV2	TRBJ1-1	TRBD1	CASRGRTGNTEAFF	TGTGCCAGCAGGGGCCGGACAGGGAACACTGAAGCTTTCTTT
.	TRBV5-4	TRBJ2-7	.	CASSQGGGRDEQYF	TGTGCCAGCAGCCAAGGGGGGGGGAGGGACGAGCAGTACTTC
.	TRBV6-5	TRBJ1-1	.	CASRGVSTEAFF	TGTGCCAGCAGAGGGGTCAGCACTGAAGCTTTCTTT
once	TRBV2	TRBJ1-4	TRBD1	CASSEARGQGTNEKLFF	TGTGCCAGCAGTGAAGCGCGGGGACAGGGCACTAATGAAAAACTGTTTTTT
.	TRBV19	TRBJ1-2	.	CASIPSTGIYYGYTF	TGTGCCAGTATTCCCTCGACAGGCATTTACTATGGCTACACCTTC
.	TRBV5-6	TRBJ2-7	TRBD1	CASNVRAGGQGISYEQYF	TGTGCCAGCAACGTCCGTGCGGGCGGACAGGGAATCTCCTACGAGCAGTACTTC
.	TRBV3-1/TRBV3-2	TRBJ2-1	TRBD2	CASSQEALAGGKSEQFF	TGTGCCAGCAGCCAAGAGGCCTTAGCGGGGGGGAAGTCTGAGCAGTTCTTC
few	TRBV6-5	TRBJ1-1	.	CASSSIQGTEAFF	TGTGCCAGCAGTAGCATACAGGGAACTGAAGCTTTCTTT